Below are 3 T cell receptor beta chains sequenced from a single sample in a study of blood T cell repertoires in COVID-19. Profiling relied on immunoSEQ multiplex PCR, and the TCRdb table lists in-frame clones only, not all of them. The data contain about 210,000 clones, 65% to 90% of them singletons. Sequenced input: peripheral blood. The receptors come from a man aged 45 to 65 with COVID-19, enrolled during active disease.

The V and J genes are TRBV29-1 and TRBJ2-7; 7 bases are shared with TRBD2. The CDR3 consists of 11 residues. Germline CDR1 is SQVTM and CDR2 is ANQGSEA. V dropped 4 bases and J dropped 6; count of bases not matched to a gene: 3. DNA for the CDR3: TGCAGCGTTGCAGCGGGGCTCGAGCAGTACTTC. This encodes CSVAAGLEQYF.

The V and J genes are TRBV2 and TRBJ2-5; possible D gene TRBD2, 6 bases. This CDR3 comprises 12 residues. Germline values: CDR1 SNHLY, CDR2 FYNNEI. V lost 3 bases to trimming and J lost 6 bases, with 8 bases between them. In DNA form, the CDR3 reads TGTGCCAGCAGTGACGGGGGACAGACCCAGTACTTC. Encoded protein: CASSDGGQTQYF.

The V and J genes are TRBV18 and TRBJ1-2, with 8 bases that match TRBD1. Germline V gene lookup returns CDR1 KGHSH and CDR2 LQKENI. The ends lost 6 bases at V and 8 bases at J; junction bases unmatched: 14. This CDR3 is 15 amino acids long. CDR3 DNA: TGTGCCAGCTCCCGCATCGACAGGGGATTTCTGGGCTACACCTTC. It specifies CASSRIDRGFLGYTF.